Shown below are 10 T cell receptor beta chains from a single sample sequenced in a study of T cells expressing NK-cell markers. Using the 5' RACE reads, TCRdb records one entry per CDR3 protein without DNA. Here the sample table reports some 500,000 distinct CDR3 sequences. Material for sequencing was blood T cells: a sorted CD56 or NKG2C T cell subset, CD4+ or CD8+ T cells, or bulk PBMC T cells (not recorded which). These receptors were taken from a woman in her forties or fifties in good health.

The genes are TRBV5-5 and TRBJ2-1; TCRdb reports TRBD1, a call that lacks DNA to check it against. This CDR3 has 14 amino acids. Per the germline V gene, CDR1 is SGHKS and CDR2 is YYEKEE (reference sequence). CDR3 residues: CASSFPGGDGEQFF.

This chain connects TRBV7-2 to TRBJ2-3; TCRdb lists TRBD2, though no DNA is available to test this call. CDR1 is SGHTA, CDR2 FQGNSA, per germline. The CDR3 sequence is 17 residues long. The CDR3: CASSHPRRTSETDTQYF.

V is TRBV29-1 and J is TRBJ2-1; TCRdb proposes TRBD2, but this gene call is untestable without DNA. Germline loops: CDR1 SQVTM, CDR2 ANQGSEA. The CDR3 extends over 15 amino acids. The CDR3 loop is CSVGVGTSGKNEQFF.

The V gene is TRBV12-3 or TRBV12-4, the J gene TRBJ2-1; the TRBD2 assignment by TCRdb is unverifiable without DNA. The CDR3 totals 16 residues. This CDR3 reads CASSLLAGVSYNEQFF.

The rearrangement joins TRBV20-1 to TRBJ1-2. Germline-derived CDR1 and CDR2 are DFQATT and SNEGSKA (reference sequence). The CDR3 is 13 amino acids. The CDR3 region is CSARVSGTYGYTF.

This sequence joins TRBV19 and TRBJ2-5. Germline CDR1 and CDR2: LNHDA and SQIVND (reference sequence). The CDR3 has 14 residues. This chain's CDR3 is CASSPVSAQETQYF.

The V call is TRBV29-1, the J call TRBJ2-2; TCRdb's D gene call, TRBD1, goes unchecked for lack of DNA. CDR1 SQVTM and CDR2 ANQGSEA come from the germline V gene. The CDR3 consists of 17 residues. The CDR3 sequence is CSVPSPPGTRNTGELFF.

The chain couples TRBV6-1 to TRBJ2-6. The CDR3 sequence is 14 residues long. Germline-derived CDR1 and CDR2 are MNHNS and SASEGT. The CDR3 loop reads CASSAGVGANVLTF.

V is TRBV18 and J is TRBJ1-1. The germline V gene has CDR1 KGHSH and CDR2 LQKENI. The CDR3 totals 15 residues. CDR3: CASSPLPLRETEAFF.

The chain joins TRBV4-1 to TRBJ1-5; absent DNA, TCRdb's TRBD1 call cannot be checked. Germline V gene data show CDR1 as MGHRA and CDR2 as YSYEKL. There are 17 residues in the CDR3. CDR3 loop: CASSQDTGHYSNQPQHF.